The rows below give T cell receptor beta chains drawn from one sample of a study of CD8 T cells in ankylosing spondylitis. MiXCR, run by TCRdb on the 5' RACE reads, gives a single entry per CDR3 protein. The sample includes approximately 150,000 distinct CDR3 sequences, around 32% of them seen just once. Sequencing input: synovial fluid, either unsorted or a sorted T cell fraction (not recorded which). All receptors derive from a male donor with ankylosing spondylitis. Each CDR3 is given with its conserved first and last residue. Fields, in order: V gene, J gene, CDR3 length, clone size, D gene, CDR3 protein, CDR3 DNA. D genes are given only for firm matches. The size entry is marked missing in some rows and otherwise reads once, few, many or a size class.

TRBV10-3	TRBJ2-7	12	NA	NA	CAISSSPHEQYF	TGTGCCATCAGTAGTAGCCCCCACGAGCAGTACTTC
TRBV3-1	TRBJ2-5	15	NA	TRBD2	CASSRGLAGQETQYF	TGTGCCAGCAGCAGGGGACTAGCGGGACAAGAGACCCAGTACTTC
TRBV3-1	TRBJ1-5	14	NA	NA	CASSQGLGNQPQHF	TGTGCCAGCAGCCAGGGGCTCGGCAATCAGCCCCAGCATTTT
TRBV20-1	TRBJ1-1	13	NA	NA	CSARDNLNTEAFF	TGCAGTGCTAGGGACAACTTAAACACTGAAGCTTTCTTT
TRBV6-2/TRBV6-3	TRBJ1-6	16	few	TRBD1	CASSATGASYNSPLHF	TGTGCCAGCAGTGCTACAGGGGCCTCCTATAATTCACCCCTCCACTTT
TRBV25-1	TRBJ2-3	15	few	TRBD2	CASSETSGSTDTQYF	TGTGCCAGCAGTGAGACTAGCGGTAGCACAGATACGCAGTATTTT
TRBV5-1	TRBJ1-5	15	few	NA	CASSLKPGEHQPQHF	TGCGCCAGCAGCTTGAAACCAGGGGAGCATCAGCCCCAGCATTTT
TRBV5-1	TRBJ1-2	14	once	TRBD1	CASSGGTGGRGYTF	TGCGCCAGCAGCGGCGGGACAGGGGGTCGGGGCTACACCTTC
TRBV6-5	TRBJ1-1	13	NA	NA	CASRYSGNTEAFF	TGTGCCAGCAGGTACAGCGGGAACACTGAAGCTTTCTTT
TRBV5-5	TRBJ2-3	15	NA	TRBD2	CASSSDGRMTDTQYF	TGTGCCAGCAGTAGCGACGGGAGGATGACAGATACGCAGTATTTT
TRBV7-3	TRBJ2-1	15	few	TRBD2	CASSSGLAGGGEQFF	TGTGCCAGCAGCTCGGGACTAGCGGGAGGGGGAGAGCAGTTCTTC
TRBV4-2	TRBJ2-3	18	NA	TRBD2	CASSQDFGRGDPTDTQYF	TGTGCCAGCAGCCAAGATTTCGGGAGGGGAGATCCTACAGATACGCAGTATTTT
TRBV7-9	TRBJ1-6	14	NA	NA	CASSSGNYNSPLHF	TGTGCCAGCAGCTCAGGGAATTATAATTCACCCCTCCACTTT
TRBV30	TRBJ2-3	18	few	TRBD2	CAWIHPGLAGDVADTQYF	TGTGCCTGGATTCACCCGGGACTAGCGGGGGATGTGGCAGATACGCAGTATTTT
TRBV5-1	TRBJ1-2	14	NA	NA	CASSLIQGSNGYTF	TGCGCCAGCAGCTTGATTCAGGGCTCGAATGGCTACACCTTC
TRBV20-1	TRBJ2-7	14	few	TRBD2	CSAPLGGGAYEQYF	TGCAGTGCACCCCTGGGCGGGGGGGCCTACGAGCAGTACTTC
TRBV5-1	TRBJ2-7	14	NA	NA	CASSLGTVVYEQYF	TGCGCCAGCAGCTTGGGGACAGTGGTTTACGAGCAGTACTTC
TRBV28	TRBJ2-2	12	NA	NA	CASSLGNRELFF	TGTGCCAGCAGTTTAGGGAATCGGGAGCTGTTTTTT
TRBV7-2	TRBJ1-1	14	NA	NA	CASSFGQRNTEAFF	TGTGCCAGCAGCTTCGGACAGCGGAACACTGAAGCTTTCTTT
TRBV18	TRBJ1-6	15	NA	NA	CASSLTVHEGTPLHF	TGTGCCAGCTCACTGACGGTGCACGAGGGAACACCCCTCCACTTT
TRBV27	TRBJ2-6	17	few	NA	CASSLYFRSSGANVLTF	TGTGCCAGCAGTTTATATTTCCGTAGCTCTGGGGCCAACGTCCTGACTTTC
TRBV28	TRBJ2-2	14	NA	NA	CASSLGEATGELFF	TGTGCCAGCAGTTTGGGGGAGGCCACCGGGGAGCTGTTTTTT
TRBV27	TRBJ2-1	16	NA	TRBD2	CASSVVGLAGNNEQFF	TGTGCCAGCAGTGTAGTGGGACTAGCGGGAAACAATGAGCAGTTCTTC
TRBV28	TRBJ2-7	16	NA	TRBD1	CASSSLGTGSSYEQYF	TGTGCCAGCAGCAGTTTGGGGACAGGGTCCTCCTACGAGCAGTACTTC
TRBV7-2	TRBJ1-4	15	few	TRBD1	CASSLEGRGSEKLFF	TGTGCCAGCAGCTTAGAGGGCAGGGGGAGTGAAAAACTGTTTTTT
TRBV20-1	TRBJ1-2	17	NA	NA	CSARAWTEKRHDNGYTF	TGCAGTGCTAGAGCCTGGACAGAGAAAAGGCATGATAATGGCTACACCTTC
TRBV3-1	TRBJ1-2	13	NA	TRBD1	CASSQSSGGGYTF	TGTGCCAGCAGCCAATCTTCAGGGGGTGGCTACACCTTC
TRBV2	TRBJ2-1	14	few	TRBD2	CASGDTSGRTEQFF	TGTGCCAGCGGGGATACTAGCGGGAGGACCGAGCAGTTCTTC
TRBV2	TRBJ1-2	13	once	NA	CVSSDSPNYGYTF	TGTGTCAGCAGTGATTCACCTAACTATGGCTACACCTTC
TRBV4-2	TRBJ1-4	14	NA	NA	CASGVGENSEKLFF	TGTGCCAGCGGGGTGGGGGAGAACAGTGAAAAACTGTTTTTT
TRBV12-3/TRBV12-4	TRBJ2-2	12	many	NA	CASSRVYGELFF	TGTGCCAGCAGTCGCGTATACGGGGAGCTGTTTTTT
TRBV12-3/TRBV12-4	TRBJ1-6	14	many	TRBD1	CASRPDREPSPLHF	TGTGCCAGCAGACCTGACAGGGAACCTTCACCCCTCCACTTT
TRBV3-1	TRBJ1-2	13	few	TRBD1	CASSQGQGGGYTF	TGTGCCAGCAGCCAGGGACAGGGTGGTGGCTACACCTTC
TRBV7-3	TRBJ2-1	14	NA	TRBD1	CASSLSDRGHEQFF	TGTGCCAGCAGCTTAAGTGACAGGGGTCATGAGCAGTTCTTC
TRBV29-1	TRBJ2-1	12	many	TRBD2	CSGTSGRNEQFF	TGCAGCGGGACTAGCGGGAGAAATGAGCAGTTCTTC
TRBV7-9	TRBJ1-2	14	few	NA	CASSYTGNPAGYTF	TGTGCCAGCAGCTACACAGGGAATCCCGCTGGCTACACCTTC
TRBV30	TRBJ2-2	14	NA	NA	CAWSPGPNTGELFF	TGTGCCTGGAGTCCGGGCCCGAACACCGGGGAGCTGTTTTTT
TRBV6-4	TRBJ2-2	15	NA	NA	CASKRWGTDTGELFF	TGTGCCAGCAAGCGATGGGGCACGGACACCGGGGAGCTGTTTTTT
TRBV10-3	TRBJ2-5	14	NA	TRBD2	CAGRRGLAGETQYF	TGTGCCGGCCGGCGTGGGCTAGCGGGGGAGACCCAGTACTTC
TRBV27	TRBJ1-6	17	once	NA	CASLPSQGEKDNSPLHF	TGTGCCAGCCTCCCTTCCCAGGGAGAGAAGGATAATTCACCCCTCCACTTT
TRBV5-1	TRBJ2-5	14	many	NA	CASSGGYYQETQYF	TGCGCCAGCAGCGGGGGATATTACCAAGAGACCCAGTACTTC
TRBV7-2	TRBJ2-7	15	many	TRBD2	CASSPGLAETYEQYF	TGTGCCAGCAGCCCGGGACTAGCGGAAACCTACGAGCAGTACTTC
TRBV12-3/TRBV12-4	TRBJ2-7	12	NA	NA	CASSPRTHEQYF	TGTGCCAGCAGTCCCCGGACCCACGAGCAGTACTTC
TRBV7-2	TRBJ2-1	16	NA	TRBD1	CASSLADRGGDNEQFF	TGTGCCAGCAGCTTAGCCGACAGGGGGGGGGACAATGAGCAGTTCTTC
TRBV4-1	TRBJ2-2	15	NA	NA	CASSQERRATGELFF	TGCGCCAGCAGCCAAGAGCGCAGGGCCACCGGGGAGCTGTTTTTT
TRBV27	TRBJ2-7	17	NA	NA	CASSSVGVDLRAYEQYF	TGTGCCAGCAGTTCCGTCGGGGTCGACTTACGTGCCTACGAGCAGTACTTC
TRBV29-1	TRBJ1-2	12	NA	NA	CSARGLWDGYTF	TGCAGCGCCCGAGGATTGTGGGATGGCTACACCTTC
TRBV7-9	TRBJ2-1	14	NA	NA	CASSRGGNINEQFF	TGTGCCAGCAGCCGAGGTGGAAACATCAATGAGCAGTTCTTC
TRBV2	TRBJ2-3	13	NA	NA	CASSPRYTDTQYF	TGTGCCAGCAGTCCTAGGTACACAGATACGCAGTATTTT
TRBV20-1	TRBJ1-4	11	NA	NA	CSALRDEKLFF	TGCAGTGCTCTTCGCGATGAAAAACTGTTTTTT
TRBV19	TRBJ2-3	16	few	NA	CASSMGDFITTDTQYF	TGTGCCAGTAGTATGGGGGACTTCATAACCACAGATACGCAGTATTTT
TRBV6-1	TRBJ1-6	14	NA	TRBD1	CASSKDRINSPLHF	TGTGCCAGCAGCAAGGACAGGATTAATTCACCCCTCCACTTT
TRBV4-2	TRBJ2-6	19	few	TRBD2	CASSPTRLAGPSGANVLTF	TGTGCCAGCAGCCCGACAAGACTAGCGGGACCCTCTGGGGCCAACGTCCTGACTTTC